A selection of T cell receptor beta chains follows, all from one sample in a study of T cell repertoires in cytomegalovirus infection. TCRdb re-called the reads with MiXCR, one entry per CDR3 protein. This sample carries fewer than 850,000 distinct CDR3 sequences, under 35% of them seen once, and the ten largest clones take 13%. The antigens these receptors bind are not known. The sample here was cultured CD8+ T cells from PBMCs, taken from culture after CMV antigen stimulation. These receptors all come from a human donor in good health (CMV status not recorded). Some clones in this sample may be carry-over from other donors' samples. CDR3s include the opening cysteine and the closing phenylalanine or tryptophan. The order of the fields is D gene, V gene, clone size, J gene, CDR3 DNA, CDR3 protein. D genes are given only for firm matches. Not every row has a clone size; where given, it reads once, few, many or a size class.

TRBD1	TRBV4-1	NA	TRBJ2-7	TGCGCCAGCAGCCAACGGACAGGGGTCGACGAGCAGTACTTC	CASSQRTGVDEQYF
NA	TRBV11-2	many	TRBJ2-1	TGTGCCAGCAGCTTCCCCGGGGCGGGGGCATACAATGAGCAGTTCTTC	CASSFPGAGAYNEQFF
TRBD1	TRBV28	few	TRBJ2-5	TGTGCCAGCACTTCGGGACAGGGGAGACAAGAGACCCAGTACTTC	CASTSGQGRQETQYF
NA	TRBV10-2	few	TRBJ2-1	TGCGCCAGCAGTGAAACGACGCCCTACAATGAGCAGTTCTTC	CASSETTPYNEQFF
NA	TRBV27	few	TRBJ2-3	TGTGCCAGCAGTTTTGCGGGGGCCTTACCTTTAGACACAGATACGCAGTATTTT	CASSFAGALPLDTDTQYF
NA	TRBV25-1	NA	TRBJ2-3	TGTGCCAGCAGTGAATACGGGACTAGCACAGATACGCAGTATTTT	CASSEYGTSTDTQYF
TRBD1	TRBV7-9	few	TRBJ2-1	TGTGCCAGCAGCCCGAAGGGGGACAGGGGTTTTCGGGAGCAGTTCTTC	CASSPKGDRGFREQFF
TRBD1	TRBV7-9	NA	TRBJ2-7	TGTGTCACCCGGGACAGGGTTGAGCAGTACTTC	CVTRDRVEQYF
NA	TRBV27	NA	TRBJ1-5	TGTGCCAGCAGTTTTGGCGGATTTGATCAGCCCCAGCATTTT	CASSFGGFDQPQHF
NA	TRBV5-5	few	TRBJ1-3	TGTGCCAGCAGCTTCACTACTTTCTCTGGAAACACCATATATTTT	CASSFTTFSGNTIYF
NA	TRBV10-2	NA	TRBJ1-1	TGCGCCAGCAGTGAGAATAGGGCCACTGAAGCTTTCTTT	CASSENRATEAFF
NA	TRBV20-1	NA	TRBJ2-5	TGCAGTGCCCCCTCCGTCCGGATGGGGAGTGAGACCCAGTACTTC	CSAPSVRMGSETQYF
TRBD1	TRBV2	NA	TRBJ2-3	TGTGCCAGCAGCGAAACAGGGGTAGCGACAGATACGCAGTATTTT	CASSETGVATDTQYF
NA	TRBV6-1	few	TRBJ1-2	TGTGCCAGCAGTTCCTTAAAGGAAGTGGTGAGGAACTATGGCTACACCTTC	CASSSLKEVVRNYGYTF
NA	TRBV6-2/TRBV6-3	NA	TRBJ1-2	TGTGCCAGCGAGGAGGGCTATGGCTACACCTTC	CASEEGYGYTF
NA	TRBV7-9	many	TRBJ2-1	TGTGCCAGCAGCTCTCGTCATGCAGGGAACTACTACAATGAGCAGTTCTTC	CASSSRHAGNYYNEQFF
TRBD1	TRBV7-2	many	TRBJ1-2	TGTGCCAGCAGCCCGACAGGGGGAGCATATATTAACTATGGCTACACCTTC	CASSPTGGAYINYGYTF
NA	TRBV19	many	TRBJ1-1	TGTGCCAGTAGTATAGACGAGGGGAGCACTGAAGCTTTCTTT	CASSIDEGSTEAFF
NA	TRBV4-1	few	TRBJ2-1	TGCGCCAGCAGCCAAGACCTCCGTGGGCCCCGGGCCTACAATGAGCAGTTCTTC	CASSQDLRGPRAYNEQFF
NA	TRBV4-1	few	TRBJ1-6	TGCGCCAGCAGCCAAGACTCAGGGGTTGATAATTCACCCCTCCACTTT	CASSQDSGVDNSPLHF
NA	TRBV6-6	NA	TRBJ1-4	TGTGCCAGCAGCCTCAACGGGATTAGGGAAAAACTGTTTTTT	CASSLNGIREKLFF
TRBD1	TRBV6-1	NA	TRBJ2-1	TGTGCCAGCAGTGAGAGGGACAGGGACCGTCGGGAGCAGTTCTTC	CASSERDRDRREQFF
NA	TRBV7-6	NA	TRBJ2-7	TGTGCCAGCAGCGCGACGTTAGGGGATTACGAGCAGTACTTC	CASSATLGDYEQYF
NA	TRBV5-6	NA	TRBJ1-1	TGTGCCAGCACCATCTCCGGGAGGGACCTCTCAGGTGAAGCTTTCTTT	CASTISGRDLSGEAFF
NA	TRBV7-2	many	TRBJ2-5	TGTGCCAGCAGCTTAGAGGTTGGCCGGGCCCAGTACTTC	CASSLEVGRAQYF
NA	TRBV10-2	few	TRBJ1-5	TGCGCCAGCGCAGGGGCATTGAATCAGCCCCAGCATTTT	CASAGALNQPQHF
TRBD2	TRBV6-5	NA	TRBJ2-2	TGTGCCAGCAGTGACGGACTAGCGGGGGTTCTCGGCGGGGAGCTGTTTTTT	CASSDGLAGVLGGELFF
NA	TRBV13	NA	TRBJ1-1	TGTGCCAGCAGCTTAATACAGGGATCTGAAGCTTTCTTT	CASSLIQGSEAFF
NA	TRBV19	NA	TRBJ2-6	TGTGCCAGTAGTATGGTTCCATTCAGCTCTGGGGCCAACGTCCTGACTTTC	CASSMVPFSSGANVLTF
NA	TRBV12-3/TRBV12-4	NA	TRBJ2-7	TGTGCCAGCAGTCATTTAATCTACGAGCAGTACTTC	CASSHLIYEQYF
TRBD1	TRBV6-2/TRBV6-3	NA	TRBJ2-3	TGTGCCAGTGGGATCCTGGACAGGGAAGATACGCAGTATTTT	CASGILDREDTQYF
TRBD1	TRBV29-1	NA	TRBJ1-2	TGCAGCGTTGACTGGGCAGGGGGAAACTATGGCTACACCTTC	CSVDWAGGNYGYTF
TRBD1	TRBV6-1	few	TRBJ1-1	TGTGCCAGCAGTGAAGCCAAGGGGGCGCAATCTGAAGCTTTCTTT	CASSEAKGAQSEAFF
NA	TRBV19	few	TRBJ1-1	TGTGCCAGCCTACCGAGGGGGATGAACACTGAAGCTTTCTTT	CASLPRGMNTEAFF
NA	TRBV12-3/TRBV12-4	few	TRBJ1-1	TGTGCCAGCGGGGGGGGGAAGAACACTGAAGCTTTCTTT	CASGGGKNTEAFF
TRBD2	TRBV24-1	few	TRBJ2-1	TGTGCCACCAGGGGCATGCGGGGGGGCGGTATGGATGAGCAGTTCTTC	CATRGMRGGGMDEQFF
NA	TRBV6-5	NA	TRBJ2-5	TGTGCCAGCAGTTACTCCAGTGGGACCCAGTACTTC	CASSYSSGTQYF
NA	TRBV7-2	NA	TRBJ2-1	TGTGCCAGCAGCTTACCTCGGGTGGCTCCGGTGGTCCACAATGAGCAGTTCTTC	CASSLPRVAPVVHNEQFF
TRBD1	TRBV7-6	many	TRBJ2-1	TGTGCCAGCAGCTTAGGGTCGGGGACAGGGGGCGCGTATGAGCAGTTCTTC	CASSLGSGTGGAYEQFF